The present TCR beta chain was sequenced within a study of identical twins. On this clonotype itself: Its specificity is unknown.

Unique molecular identifiers were present on the cDNA, and a universal primer site came from template switching. TCRdb reprocessed the 5' RACE reads via MiXCR and lists one record per CDR3 protein. The sample shows more than 1.5 million distinct CDR3 sequences, more than 30% of them seen only once. From germline, CDR1 is SGDLS and CDR2 YYNGEE. V was clipped by 0 bases and J by 4 bases, with 5 bases between them. This CDR3 region has 13 residues. Whole-study results and caveats: Beta clonotypes that were abundant in cord blood contained fewer insertions, a pattern absent from memory repertoires. Twin pairs' shared out-of-frame alpha sequences were enriched in low generation probability. It was possible that invariant MAIT and iNKT cells partly confounded the zero-insertion analyses.

The TCR was taken from a newborn girl in good health. The chain joins TRBV9 to TRBJ1-5; no firm D call. The sample taken for sequencing was cord blood. CDR3 in DNA: TGTGCCAGCAGCGTAGATCAGAATCAGCCCCAGCATTTT. Its translation: CASSVDQNQPQHF.